This T cell receptor beta chain is drawn from a study of cytomegalovirus exposure and HLA in healthy donors. With respect to this clone: Antigen: not known.

A multiplex PCR was run with 60 Vbeta primers and 13 Jbeta primers. The assay was immunoSEQ multiplex PCR, and TCRdb's table has in-frame clones only and misses some. The repertoire includes more than 95,000 clones, 79% of them detected once, and approximately 4.5% sits in the top ten. Germline V gene lookup returns CDR1 LNHNV and CDR2 YYDKDF (reference sequence). CDR3 length: 13 amino acids. The V end was cut by 0 bases, the J end by 10 bases, with 12 bases between. Study-level findings and limits: A missense DCLRE1C variant was associated with V- and J-gene trimming of TCR beta chains in a later analysis, and an independent cohort replicated the association. Presence/absence analyses supposed approximately even sequencing depth among donors. The later analysis indicated that the majority of CMV-associated TCR beta chains appeared HLA-restricted.

The TCR was taken from a man aged 30 to 45 in good health and CMV-seropositive. The sequencing input was PBMCs. The rearrangement joins TRBV15 to TRBJ2-5; no firm D call. CDR3 amino acids: CATSRDIRSHQYF. CDR3 DNA: TGTGCCACCAGCAGAGATATTCGGTCGCACCAGTACTTC.